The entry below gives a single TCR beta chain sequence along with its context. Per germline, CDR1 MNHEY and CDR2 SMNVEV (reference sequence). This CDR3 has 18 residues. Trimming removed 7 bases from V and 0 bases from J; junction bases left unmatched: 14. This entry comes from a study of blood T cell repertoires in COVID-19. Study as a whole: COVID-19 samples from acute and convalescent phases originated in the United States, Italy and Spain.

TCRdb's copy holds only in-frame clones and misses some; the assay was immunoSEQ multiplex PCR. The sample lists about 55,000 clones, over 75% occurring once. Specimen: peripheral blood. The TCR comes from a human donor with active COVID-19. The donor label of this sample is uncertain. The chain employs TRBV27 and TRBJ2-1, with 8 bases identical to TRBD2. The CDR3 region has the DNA TGTGCCAGCACTAATTTTAACGGACTAGCTGGCTCCTACAATGAGCAGTTCTTC. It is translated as CASTNFNGLAGSYNEQFF.